This TCR beta chain was observed in a study of T cell responses to AZD1222 COVID-19 vaccine. The study's findings and limits: Just a handful of AZD1222 recipients were seropositive at baseline. Two doses of AZD1222 preceded a rise in Spike-specific TCR breadth and depth. Clonal diversity was possibly underestimated, and white British individuals and females predominated among donors.

Assay used: immunoSEQ multiplex PCR; TCRdb lists only in-frame clones, some missing. This repertoire shows roughly 140,000 clones, roughly 88% found once; its top ten account for around 1.8%. Trimming pared 8 bases from V and 2 bases from J, leaving 7 bases between. In germline, CDR1 is LGHNA, CDR2 YNFKEQ. The CDR3 has 12 amino acids. For this clone: Antigen unknown.

This specimen was peripheral blood, taken 28 days after the second AZD1222 dose. The origin of this receptor is an adult who received the AZD1222 COVID-19 vaccine. The rearrangement joins TRBV4-2 to TRBJ2-4, with D perhaps matching TRBD2 (6 bases). CDR3 amino acids: CASAGPKNIQYF. DNA for the CDR3: TGTGCCAGCGCGGGACCCAAAAACATTCAGTACTTC.